A selection of T cell receptor beta chains follows, all from one sample in a study of early T cells in non-severe SARS-CoV-2 infection. A single record per CDR3 protein comes from TCRdb applying MiXCR to the 5' RACE reads. There are roughly 75,000 distinct CDR3 sequences in the sample; 11% occur only once, and about 4.8% lies in the top ten. The sample consisted of whole blood. The origin of the receptors is an adult who was a healthcare worker with PCR-confirmed SARS-CoV-2 infection or an uninfected control (not recorded which). Both conserved end residues are trimmed from each CDR3.

V	J	CDR3
TRBV10-3	TRBJ2-7	AIRRDSDYEQY
TRBV29-1	TRBJ1-1	SASRANTEAF
TRBV3-1	TRBJ2-5	ASSQSWGETQY
TRBV7-9	TRBJ1-6	ASTSEWDSPLH
TRBV7-3	TRBJ1-6	ASSLNSNSPLH
TRBV7-6	TRBJ1-5	ASSLSAISNQPQH
TRBV5-1	TRBJ2-3	ASSSRTSTDTQY
TRBV7-9	TRBJ2-7	ASSLAPGGTSYEQY
TRBV2	TRBJ2-5	ASTVTGSREATQY
TRBV11-2	TRBJ2-1	ASRQAGQYNEQF
TRBV30	TRBJ2-3	ALRTPSTDTQY
TRBV11-2	TRBJ2-5	ASSSKETQY
TRBV10-3	TRBJ1-1	AISESGQTMNTEAF
TRBV19	TRBJ1-6	ASSIQGANSPLH
TRBV30	TRBJ1-6	AWRGAKSPLH
TRBV29-1	TRBJ2-7	SVLLATREQY
TRBV6-1	TRBJ2-1	ASAGQADNEQF
TRBV6-5	TRBJ1-6	ASSYSGDGYNSPLH
TRBV5-4	TRBJ1-5	ASSLETGQPQH
TRBV19	TRBJ1-2	ASSRGDYGYT
TRBV6-5	TRBJ2-3	ASSPGLAGGNTDTQY
TRBV6-4	TRBJ1-1	ASSATRNTEAF